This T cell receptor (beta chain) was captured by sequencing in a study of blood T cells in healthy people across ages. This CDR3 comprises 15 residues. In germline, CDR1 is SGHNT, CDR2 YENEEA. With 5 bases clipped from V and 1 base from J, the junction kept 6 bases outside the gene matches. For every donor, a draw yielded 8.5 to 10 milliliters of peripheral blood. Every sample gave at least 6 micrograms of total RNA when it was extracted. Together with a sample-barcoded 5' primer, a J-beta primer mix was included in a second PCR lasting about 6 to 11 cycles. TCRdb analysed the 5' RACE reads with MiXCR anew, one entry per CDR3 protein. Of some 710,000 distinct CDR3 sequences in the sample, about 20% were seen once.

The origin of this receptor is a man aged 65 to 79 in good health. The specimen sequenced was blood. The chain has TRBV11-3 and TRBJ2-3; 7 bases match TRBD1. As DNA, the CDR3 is TGTGCCAGCAGCCAACGGACAGGAGGCACAGATACGCAGTATTTT. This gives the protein CASSQRTGGTDTQYF.